Listed below are T cell receptor beta chains from one sample, sequenced in a study of beta chain features in type 1 diabetes. The assay was immunoSEQ multiplex PCR, and TCRdb's table has in-frame clones only and misses some. The table shows about 620,000 clones, with roughly 15% occurring only once. The material sequenced was naive CD4+ T cells from blood. These receptors all stem from a man younger than 30 in good health. The CDR3 runs from the conserved cysteine through the conserved F or W. The order of the fields is J gene, clone size, V gene, D gene, CDR3 protein, CDR3 DNA. A D gene is named only where the DNA matches it firmly. The size field is filled for only some rows; it gives once, few, many or a size class.

j_gene: TRBJ2-7
abundance: few
v_gene: TRBV7-2
d_gene: TRBD1
CDR3aa: CASSLAGTGGEQYF
CDR3nt: TGTGCCAGCAGCTTGGCGGGGACAGGTGGCGAGCAGTACTTC

j_gene: TRBJ2-7
abundance: few
v_gene: TRBV7-9
d_gene: TRBD2
CDR3aa: CASSSWTSGSSYEQYF
CDR3nt: TGTGCCAGCAGCTCTTGGACTAGCGGGAGCTCCTACGAGCAGTACTTC

j_gene: TRBJ2-4
abundance: few
v_gene: TRBV29-1
d_gene: -
CDR3aa: CSARKVATNIQYF
CDR3nt: TGCAGCGCCCGGAAAGTAGCCACGAACATTCAGTACTTC

j_gene: TRBJ2-3
abundance: -
v_gene: TRBV27
d_gene: -
CDR3aa: CASSIRESDTQYF
CDR3nt: TGTGCCAGCAGTATTCGGGAATCAGATACGCAGTATTTT

j_gene: TRBJ1-1
abundance: -
v_gene: TRBV7-3
d_gene: -
CDR3aa: CASSFNLRGNTEAFF
CDR3nt: TGTGCCAGCAGCTTTAATCTCCGGGGTAACACTGAAGCTTTCTTT

j_gene: TRBJ1-1
abundance: -
v_gene: TRBV28
d_gene: -
CDR3aa: CASSLRGGRTEAFF
CDR3nt: TGTGCCAGCAGTTTGAGGGGCGGCCGGACTGAAGCTTTCTTT

j_gene: TRBJ1-1
abundance: -
v_gene: TRBV20-1
d_gene: -
CDR3aa: CSARGHTEAFF
CDR3nt: TGCAGTGCTAGGGGGCACACTGAAGCTTTCTTT

j_gene: TRBJ2-1
abundance: few
v_gene: TRBV30
d_gene: -
CDR3aa: CAWRQTTGGQFF
CDR3nt: TGTGCCTGGAGACAGACTACTGGAGGGCAGTTCTTC

j_gene: TRBJ1-2
abundance: few
v_gene: TRBV14
d_gene: -
CDR3aa: CASSPQGLGGYTF
CDR3nt: TGTGCCAGCAGCCCGCAGGGGTTAGGTGGCTACACCTTC

j_gene: TRBJ2-1
abundance: few
v_gene: TRBV6-5
d_gene: TRBD1
CDR3aa: CASSYQPGQGYEQFF
CDR3nt: TGTGCCAGCAGTTATCAGCCGGGACAGGGGTATGAGCAGTTCTTC

j_gene: TRBJ2-5
abundance: few
v_gene: TRBV2
d_gene: -
CDR3aa: CASEGGETQYF
CDR3nt: TGTGCCAGTGAGGGAGGAGAGACCCAGTACTTC

j_gene: TRBJ2-6
abundance: few
v_gene: TRBV19
d_gene: -
CDR3aa: CASSISIPSGANVLTF
CDR3nt: TGTGCCAGTAGTATCAGCATTCCCTCTGGGGCCAACGTCCTGACTTTC

j_gene: TRBJ2-3
abundance: many
v_gene: TRBV14
d_gene: TRBD1
CDR3aa: CASSQVRGPGTDTQYF
CDR3nt: TGTGCCAGCAGCCAAGTCAGGGGGCCGGGAACAGATACGCAGTATTTT

j_gene: TRBJ1-4
abundance: -
v_gene: TRBV10-3
d_gene: -
CDR3aa: CAISGQENEKLFF
CDR3nt: TGTGCCATCAGTGGGCAGGAGAATGAAAAACTGTTTTTT

j_gene: TRBJ2-3
abundance: few
v_gene: TRBV2
d_gene: -
CDR3aa: CASSVGSSDTQYF
CDR3nt: TGTGCCAGCAGTGTGGGTAGTAGCGATACGCAGTATTTT

j_gene: TRBJ2-6
abundance: -
v_gene: TRBV7-8
d_gene: -
CDR3aa: CASSLDRPSGANVLTF
CDR3nt: TGTGCCAGCAGCTTGGACAGACCCTCTGGGGCCAACGTCCTGACTTTC

j_gene: TRBJ2-7
abundance: few
v_gene: TRBV15
d_gene: TRBD1
CDR3aa: CATRQGALAEQYF
CDR3nt: TGTGCCACTAGACAGGGGGCGCTGGCCGAGCAGTACTTC

j_gene: TRBJ2-5
abundance: few
v_gene: TRBV19
d_gene: -
CDR3aa: CASSSGTQGTQYF
CDR3nt: TGTGCCAGTAGTAGTGGGACTCAAGGGACCCAGTACTTC

j_gene: TRBJ1-5
abundance: -
v_gene: TRBV7-6
d_gene: -
CDR3aa: CASSLVSGINQPQHF
CDR3nt: TGTGCCAGCAGCTTAGTGTCTGGAATCAATCAGCCCCAGCATTTT

j_gene: TRBJ1-5
abundance: -
v_gene: TRBV6-1
d_gene: -
CDR3aa: CASSYFRGEQPQHF
CDR3nt: TGTGCCAGCAGTTATTTCAGGGGTGAGCAGCCCCAGCATTTT

j_gene: TRBJ2-5
abundance: few
v_gene: TRBV4-1
d_gene: TRBD2
CDR3aa: CASSRSSGREETQYF
CDR3nt: TGCGCCAGCAGCCGGTCTAGCGGGAGAGAAGAGACCCAGTACTTC

j_gene: TRBJ2-1
abundance: once
v_gene: TRBV7-9
d_gene: -
CDR3aa: CASSSGRGEYNEQFF
CDR3nt: TGTGCCAGCAGCTCCGGAAGGGGAGAATACAATGAGCAGTTCTTC

j_gene: TRBJ2-2
abundance: -
v_gene: TRBV30
d_gene: TRBD2
CDR3aa: CASRLAGGRGTGELFF
CDR3nt: TGTGCCTCGCGACTAGCGGGGGGGCGGGGCACCGGGGAGCTGTTTTTT